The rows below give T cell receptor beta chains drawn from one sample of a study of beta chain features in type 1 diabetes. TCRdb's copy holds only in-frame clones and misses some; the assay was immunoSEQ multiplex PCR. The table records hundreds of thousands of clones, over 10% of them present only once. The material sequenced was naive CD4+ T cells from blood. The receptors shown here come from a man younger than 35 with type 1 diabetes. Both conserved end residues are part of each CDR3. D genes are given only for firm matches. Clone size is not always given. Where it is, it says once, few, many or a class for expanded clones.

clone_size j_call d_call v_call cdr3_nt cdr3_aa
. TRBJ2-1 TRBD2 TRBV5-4 TGTGCCAGCAGCTTAAAGACTAGCGGGGGGTTTAGTGAGCAGTTCTTC CASSLKTSGGFSEQFF
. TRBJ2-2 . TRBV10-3 TGTGCCATCAGTGTAGGGACAACGAACACCGGGGAGCTGTTTTTT CAISVGTTNTGELFF
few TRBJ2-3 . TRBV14 TGTGCCAGCAGCCAACTGTCTGCTACGCAGTATTTT CASSQLSATQYF
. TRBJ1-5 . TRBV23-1 TGCGCCAGCAGTCGAAAGGATAAGGGGAGCAATCAGCCCCAGCATTTT CASSRKDKGSNQPQHF
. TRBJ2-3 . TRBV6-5 TGTGCCAGCAGCCCTGATGGGGGAAACACAGATACGCAGTATTTT CASSPDGGNTDTQYF
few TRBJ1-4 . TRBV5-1 TGCGCCAGCAGCTTGGGCACAACTAATGAAAAACTGTTTTTT CASSLGTTNEKLFF
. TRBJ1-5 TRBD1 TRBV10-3 TGTGCCATCAGCGATGGACAGGGGGCCCATCAGCCCCAGCATTTT CAISDGQGAHQPQHF
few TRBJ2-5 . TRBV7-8 TGTGCCAGCAGCCAAGAGACCCAGTACTTC CASSQETQYF
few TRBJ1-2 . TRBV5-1 TGCGCCAGCAGCTTGGCTCGGGGCCACTATGGCTACACCTTC CASSLARGHYGYTF
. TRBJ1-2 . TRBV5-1 TGCGCCAGCAGCTTGGGAGGGCCCTACTATGGCTACACCTTC CASSLGGPYYGYTF
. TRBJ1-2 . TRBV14 TGTGCCAGCAGCCGCTCTGAACAGGGTTTTGGCTACACCTTC CASSRSEQGFGYTF
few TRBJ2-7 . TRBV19 TGTGCCAGTAGTATATCCCATTTAAGCTCCTACGAGCAGTACTTC CASSISHLSSYEQYF
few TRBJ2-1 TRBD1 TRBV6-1 TGTGCCAGCAGCCGGACAGGGTTCTTGGATGAGCAGTTCTTC CASSRTGFLDEQFF
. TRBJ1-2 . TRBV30 TGTGCCTGGAGTCTGCGGTGGGGCTACACCTTC CAWSLRWGYTF
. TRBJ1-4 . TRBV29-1 TGCAGCGTTGAGGGGGCTTATGAAAAACTGTTTTTT CSVEGAYEKLFF
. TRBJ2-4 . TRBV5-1 TGCGCCAGCAGCTTGATGGAGGGGATGGGAAACATTCAGTACTTC CASSLMEGMGNIQYF
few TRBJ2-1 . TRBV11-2 TGTGCCAGCAGCGCTATCGCAGATGAGCAGTTCTTC CASSAIADEQFF
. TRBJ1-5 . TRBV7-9 TGTGCCAGCAGCTTAGATGGTAGTCAGCCCCAGCATTTT CASSLDGSQPQHF
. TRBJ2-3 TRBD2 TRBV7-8 TGTGCCAGCAGCCCACCGGGACTAGTAGCAGATACGCAGTATTTT CASSPPGLVADTQYF
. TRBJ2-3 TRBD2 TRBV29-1 TGCAGCGTACAACGGGGGGGCACAGATACGCAGTATTTT CSVQRGGTDTQYF
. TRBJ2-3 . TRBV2 TGTGCCAGCAAGGAAGCGCGAAGCACAGATACGCAGTATTTT CASKEARSTDTQYF
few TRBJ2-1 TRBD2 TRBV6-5 TGTGCCAGCAGTTACGAATCGGGGGGAATCCACAATGAGCAGTTCTTC CASSYESGGIHNEQFF
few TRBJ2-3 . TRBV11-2 TGTGCCAGCAGCTTAGGGGGGTGGGACACAGATACGCAGTATTTT CASSLGGWDTDTQYF
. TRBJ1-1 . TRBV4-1 TGCGCCAGCAGCCAAGACAGGAACACTGAAGCTTTCTTT CASSQDRNTEAFF
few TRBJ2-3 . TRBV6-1 TGTGCCAGCCACGGGGCTCTATCGCCGGATACGCAGTATTTT CASHGALSPDTQYF
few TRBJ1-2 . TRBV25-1 TGTGCCAGCAAGCTGGGTCAGGGTGGCTACACCTTC CASKLGQGGYTF
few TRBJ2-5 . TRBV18 TGTGCCAGCTCAACCACAGGGAACCAAGAGACCCAGTACTTC CASSTTGNQETQYF
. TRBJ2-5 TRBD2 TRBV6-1 TGTGCCAGCAATGCACTAGCGGGGCTTCAAGAGACCCAGTACTTC CASNALAGLQETQYF
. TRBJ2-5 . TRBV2 TGTGCCAGCAGCACCCCCGGGCCATTGACCCAGTACTTC CASSTPGPLTQYF
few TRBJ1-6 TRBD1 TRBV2 TGTGCCAGCAGTGGGCAGGGGGCTCTGAATTCACCCCTCCACTTT CASSGQGALNSPLHF
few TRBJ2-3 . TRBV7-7 TGTGCCAGCAGCTTACAACTAGCAGATACGCAGTATTTT CASSLQLADTQYF
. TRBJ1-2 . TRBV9 TGTGCCAGCAGCCCAAGAGGGGGTGACGGGTATGGCTACACCTTC CASSPRGGDGYGYTF
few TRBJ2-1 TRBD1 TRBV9 TGTGCCAGCTCTTGGACAGGGGAGTACAATGAGCAGTTCTTC CASSWTGEYNEQFF
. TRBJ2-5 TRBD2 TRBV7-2 TGTGCCAGCAGATCAGATAGCGGGGGAGGGACCCAGTACTTC CASRSDSGGGTQYF
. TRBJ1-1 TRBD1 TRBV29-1 TGCAGCGCGAGTACAGGGGCTGGAGACACTGAAGCTTTCTTT CSASTGAGDTEAFF